This T cell receptor (beta chain) was obtained from a study of T cells in localized non-small cell lung cancer (dated by TCRdb to between 2020 and 2021). Background for the entire study: The study analyzed T cell repertoires of hundreds of early-stage NSCLC patients, comparing tumors and uninvolved tumor-adjacent lungs. All 240 or so NSCLC patients in the cohort were treatment-naive and had localized lung tumors that were resected. The mean age of the NSCLC patients was under 70 years, with 130 or so men and about a hundred women. Study-wide findings and limitations: Because of the exploratory design, TCR variables were selected using unadjusted p-values without false-discovery rate correction. The highest T cell clonality was observed in uninvolved tumor-adjacent lung, where clonality exceeded that of tumor, suggesting that antigenic responses were more focused in uninvolved tumor-adjacent lung. Because multi-region tumor sequencing was not performed, intratumor heterogeneity could not be ruled out. A median of around 60 of the top 100 tumor clones turned up in the paired uninvolved adjacent lung, and 25 to 35 of those clones also ranked among the top 100 of that same adjacent lung. Longer overall survival was associated with higher T cell density in blood, whereas shorter survival was associated with higher clonality in adjacent lung.

Turning to this clone: The antigen this receptor binds is unknown. Per-nucleotide qualities are absent, and no much larger clonotype sits a single base away.

At diagnosis, peripheral blood, uninvolved tumor-adjacent lung and tumor were collected and were preserved as a mix of fresh-frozen and FFPE material. For TCR repertoire profiling, blood samples were analyzed as peripheral blood mononuclear cells. V lost 5 bases and J lost 2 bases; the stretch between them is 12 bases long. From the cysteine up to the phenylalanine, the CDR3 has a length of 14 residues. The read is trimmed to its CDR3 DNA, 42 bases read in frame from base 1. The germline V gene sets CDR1 to SGDLS and CDR2 to YYNGEE. TCR beta CDR3 regions were sequenced from DNA using the immunoSEQ Assay. Regarding the original processing steps: To compute T cell density, TCR beta template counts were normalized to usable DNA, which was estimated by amplifying housekeeping genes. Richness was estimated using the preseqR package, with extrapolation to 400,000 templates for PBMC samples and to 120,000 templates for tissue samples. Clonality was calculated as one minus Pielou's evenness. Differential abundance testing on productive amino-acid clonotypes, with a minimum total count of 5 and an alpha of 0.1, was used to identify tissue-enriched TCRs. Repertoire overlap between compartments was quantified with the Jaccard Index and Morisita Overlap Index. GLIPH grouped TCR beta CDR3s together with public tetramer-defined viral CDR3s, and a viral motif had to include at least three viral sequences and show V-gene enrichment. The immuneACCESS repertoire file appears here via TCRdb, limited to in-frame rearrangements. These files lack a portion of the clones; in checked studies, under half of the deficit traces to unresolved V genes, and the cause of the others is not known. That table gives V, J and clone size, and the DNA gave D and trimming. This sample comprises tens of thousands of clones, about nine tenths of them detected only once. More than 2% of the sample lies in the top ten.

The receptor was derived from an older female donor with stage I squamous cell lung carcinoma. This sample comprised peripheral blood, obtained before any cancer treatment. The sequence is built from TRBV9 and TRBJ2-3; too little of a D gene remains to name it. The nucleotide sequence is given as TGTGCCAGCAGACCCACCTCTTCCACAGATACGCAGTATTTT. Its product reads: CASRPTSSTDTQYF.